Following are 14 T cell receptor beta chains from one sample sequenced in a study of regulatory T cells in long-lasting Graves disease. Time point described: newly diagnosed GD, antithyroid drugs for less than 3 months. TCR sequences were obtained from RNA taken from PBMCs. Researchers made TCR beta libraries by using iRepertoire HTBI primers and running Arm-PCR on CDR3 regions. Each CDR3 protein is one row after TCRdb ran MiXCR on the multiplex PCR reads. The sample yields around 400,000 distinct CDR3 sequences, around a sixth seen once. The sequencing here drew on peripheral blood mononuclear cells (PBMCs), taken at new diagnosis, from a patient treated with antithyroid drugs. The source is a female donor with Graves disease.

Turning to this clonotype: Since a far larger clone is one base different, this is likely a read error. The chain couples TRBV12-3 or TRBV12-4 to TRBJ2-1; the D call may be TRBD1 or TRBD2 (5 bases each). This CDR3 has 13 residues. CDR3 amino acids: CASSFRGQETKYF. The CDR3 DNA reads TGTGCCAGCAGTTTCCGGGGCCAAGAGACCAAGTACTTC.

In this sample, this clonotype turned up many times. A junction boundary mismatches the germline segment, possibly from a read error. J is TRBJ1-2 and V is TRBV5-1; D possibly corresponds to TRBD1 (6 bases). Germline assignment: CDR1 SGHRS and CDR2 YFSETQ. This CDR3 has 13 residues. The CDR3 spells CASSSGANYGYTF. The DNA of the CDR3 is TGTGCCAGCAGTTCAGGGGCGAACTATGGCTACACCTTC.

This clonotype was found a few times. As DNA, the CDR3 is TGCAGCGTGGGACAGGATAATAATTCACCCCTCCACTTT. It is translated as CSVGQDNNSPLHF. This chain uses TRBV29-1 with TRBJ1-6, with 8 bases matching TRBD1. V gave up 6 bases and J gave up 5 bases; unmatched junction bases: 3. The germline CDR1 and CDR2 sequences are SQVTM and ANQGSEA. The CDR3 has 13 residues. Together with reference TRBV29-1 and TRBJ1-6, the CDR3 gives the full variable domain: SAVISQKPSRDICQRGTSLTIQCQVDSQVTMMFWYRQQPGQSLTLIATANQGSEATYESGFVIDKFPISRPNLTFSTLTVSNMSPEDSSIYLCSVGQDNNSPLHFGNGTRLTVT.

This clonotype was seen ten or more times. The chain has TRBV7-3 and TRBJ2-3, with no clear D. The germline CDR1 and CDR2 sequences are SGHTA and FQGTGA. The germline V and J ends were trimmed by 3 bases and 2 bases, with 9 bases remaining between them. The CDR3 is 14 residues long. CDR3 coding DNA: TGTGCCAGCAGCTTGCGGACGGCCACAGATACGCAGTATTTT. Translated, it gives CASSLRTATDTQYF.

This clonotype was counted many times. V gene TRBV5-4 combines with J gene TRBJ2-5, with 7 bases aligning to TRBD2. CDR1 and CDR2 from the germline V gene are SGHNT and YYREEE (reference sequence). This CDR3 has 14 residues. Unmatched junction bases numbered 8, after V lost 6 bases and J lost 3 bases. This chain's CDR3 is CASNKGGGKETQYF. CDR3 sequence (DNA): TGTGCCAGCAACAAAGGCGGGGGTAAAGAGACCCAGTACTTC.

The chain combines TRBV12-3 or TRBV12-4 with TRBJ1-4; 10 positions agree with TRBD1. This CDR3 has 17 amino acids. Unmatched junction bases numbered 15, after V lost 3 bases and J lost 11 bases. Here the CDR3 reads CASSFMGQGFSMGKLFF. In DNA form, the CDR3 reads TGTGCCAGCAGTTTTATGGGACAGGGGTTTTCTATGGGGAAACTGTTTTTT.

This clonotype was detected many times. The chain couples TRBV20-1 to TRBJ1-2; D unresolved. CDR1 is DFQATT and CDR2 is SNEGSKA in the germline V gene (reference sequence). CDR3 length equals 15 residues. V shed 6 bases and J shed 2 bases, with 19 bases lying between them. The CDR3 sequence is CSALDSTDKNYGYTF. CDR3 nucleotide sequence: TGCAGTGCCCTAGATAGTACAGACAAAAACTATGGCTACACCTTC.

As concerns this clonotype: A far larger clone is one nucleotide away, so this likely arose from a read error. The rearrangement links TRBV28 to TRBJ2-7; D may match TRBD1 or TRBD2 (7 bases each). The CDR3 has 14 amino acids. The germline gives CDR1 MDHEN, CDR2 SYDVKM. V was shortened by 6 bases and J by 2 bases, with 14 bases between the two germline ends. The CDR3 loop is CASRSGTVAYEQYF. The DNA for the CDR3 is TGTGCCAGCAGAAGCGGGACAGTCGCCTACGAGCAGTACTTC.

The CDR3 coding sequence is TGCGCCAGCAGCCAAGGTGGGGGACTTTTGATCTACAATGAGCAGTTCTTC. Translated: CASSQGGGLLIYNEQFF. The V call is TRBV4-1, the J call TRBJ2-1; D is perhaps TRBD2 (6 bases). CDR3 length: 17 residues. Germline values: CDR1 MGHRA, CDR2 YSYEKL. Trimming removed 1 base at V and 3 bases at J, with 16 bases between.

The CDR3 coding sequence is TGCGCCAGCAGCCAATTGGACAGGGGGCGGGAGCAGTACTTC. This sequence encodes CASSQLDRGREQYF. The V gene is TRBV4-1, the J gene TRBJ2-7; 11 bases fit TRBD1. CDR1 MGHRA and CDR2 YSYEKL come from the germline V gene. The junction had 4 bases not matched to a gene; V was cut back by 2 bases and J by 7 bases. The length of the CDR3 is 14 residues.

The rearrangement uses TRBV20-1 and TRBJ2-7, with 11 bases lining up with TRBD2. The germline gives CDR1 DFQATT, CDR2 SNEGSKA (reference sequence). There are 15 residues in the CDR3. V shed 6 bases, J shed 4 bases, and the junction held 11 bases outside the gene matches. As DNA, the CDR3 is TGCAGTGCCACCCCTCCACTAGCGGGAGTATACGAGCAGTACTTC. This gives the protein CSATPPLAGVYEQYF.

This clonotype was counted at least ten times. At one end, the junction sequence differs from germline, possibly due to a read error. The chain has TRBV7-9 and TRBJ2-5; the D gene is possibly TRBD2 (5 bases). CDR3 length: 12 amino acids. Per the germline V gene, CDR1 is SEHNR and CDR2 is FQNEAQ (reference sequence). The CDR3 sequence is CASSFPSGISLF. The CDR3 nucleotides are TGTGCCAGCAGCTTCCCCTCCGGGATCTCACTCTTC.

This clonotype came up many times. V and J are TRBV2 and TRBJ1-1; possible D gene TRBD1, 5 bases. Germline assignment: CDR1 SNHLY and CDR2 FYNNEI. The CDR3 runs to 15 residues. Deletions cut 11 bases from V and 1 base from J, with 20 bases between. The DNA for the CDR3 is TGTGCCTCAACGGTGGGGCCTTCGGGGAACACTGAAGCTTTCTTT. Protein: CASTVGPSGNTEAFF.

This clonotype was recorded at least ten times. The chain has TRBV28 and TRBJ2-4, with 10 bases fitting TRBD1. The CDR3 length is 16 residues. From germline, CDR1 is MDHEN and CDR2 SYDVKM. V trimming: 7 bases; J trimming: 0 bases; junction bases outside the gene matches: 6. The CDR3 reads CASKGQGNLAKNIQYF. CDR3 in DNA: TGTGCCAGCAAGGGACAGGGGAACCTAGCCAAAAACATTCAGTACTTC.